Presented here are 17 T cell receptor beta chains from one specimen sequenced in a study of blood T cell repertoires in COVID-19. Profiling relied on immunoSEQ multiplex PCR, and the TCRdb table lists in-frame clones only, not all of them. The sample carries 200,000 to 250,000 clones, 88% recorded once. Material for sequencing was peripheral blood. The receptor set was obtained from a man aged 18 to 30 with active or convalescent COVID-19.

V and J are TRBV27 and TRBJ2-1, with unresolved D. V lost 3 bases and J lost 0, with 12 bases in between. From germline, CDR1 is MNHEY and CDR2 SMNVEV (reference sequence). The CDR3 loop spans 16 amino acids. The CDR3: CASSLSKSSSYNEQFF. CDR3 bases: TGTGCCAGCAGTTTGAGTAAAAGTAGCTCCTACAATGAGCAGTTCTTC.

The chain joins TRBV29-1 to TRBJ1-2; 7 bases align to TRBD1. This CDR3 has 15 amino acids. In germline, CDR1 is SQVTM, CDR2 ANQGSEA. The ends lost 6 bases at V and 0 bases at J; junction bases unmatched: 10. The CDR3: CSVDGTAQTNYGYTF. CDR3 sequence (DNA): TGCAGCGTCGACGGGACAGCCCAGACTAACTATGGCTACACCTTC. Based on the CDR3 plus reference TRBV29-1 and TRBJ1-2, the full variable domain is SAVISQKPSRDICQRGTSLTIQCQVDSQVTMMFWYRQQPGQSLTLIATANQGSEATYESGFVIDKFPISRPNLTFSTLTVSNMSPEDSSIYLCSVDGTAQTNYGYTFGSGTRLTVV.

CDR3 nucleotide sequence: TGTGCCAGCAGCTTCACAGGGGCGGGGGAGCAGTACTTC. Its translation is CASSFTGAGEQYF. The chain has TRBV7-3 and TRBJ2-7; maybe TRBD1 (7 bases). There are 13 residues in the CDR3. Trimming stripped 3 bases from V and 7 bases from J, with 13 bases between. Per germline, CDR1 SGHTA and CDR2 FQGTGA.

The CDR3 nucleotides read TGTGCCAGCAGTGGGGCAGGGTTCCTCGGTAGCAATCAGCCCCAGCATTTT. Protein: CASSGAGFLGSNQPQHF. The chain recombines TRBV6-1 with TRBJ1-5; D perhaps matches TRBD1 (5 bases). V was pared by 4 bases and J by 0 bases, with 16 bases between. Germline CDR1 MNHNS, CDR2 SASEGT. The CDR3 consists of 17 residues.

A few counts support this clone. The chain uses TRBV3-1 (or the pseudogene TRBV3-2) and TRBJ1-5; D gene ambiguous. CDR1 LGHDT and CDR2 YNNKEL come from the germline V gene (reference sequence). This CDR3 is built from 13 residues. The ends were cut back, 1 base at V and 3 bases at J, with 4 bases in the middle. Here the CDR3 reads CASSQGLNQPQHF. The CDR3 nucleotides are TGTGCCAGCAGCCAAGGGCTCAATCAGCCCCAGCATTTT.

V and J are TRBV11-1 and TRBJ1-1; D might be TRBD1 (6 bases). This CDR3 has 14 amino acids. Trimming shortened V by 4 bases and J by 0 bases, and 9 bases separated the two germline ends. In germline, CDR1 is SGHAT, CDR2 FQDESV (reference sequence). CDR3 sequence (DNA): TGTGCCAGCAGCTACCCAGGGGTGAACACTGAAGCTTTCTTT. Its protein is CASSYPGVNTEAFF. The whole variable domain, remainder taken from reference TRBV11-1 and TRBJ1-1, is EAEVAQSPRYKITEKSQAVAFWCDPISGHATLYWYRQILGQGPELLVQFQDESVVDDSQLPKDRFSAERLKGVDSTLKIQPAELGDSAMYLCASSYPGVNTEAFFGQGTRLTVV.

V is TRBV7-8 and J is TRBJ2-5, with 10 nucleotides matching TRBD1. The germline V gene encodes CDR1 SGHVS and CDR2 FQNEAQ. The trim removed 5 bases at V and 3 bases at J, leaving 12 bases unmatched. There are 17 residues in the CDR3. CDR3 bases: TGTGCCAGCAGCCCGTGGGACAGGGGCCGAAGGGAAGAGACCCAGTACTTC. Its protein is CASSPWDRGRREETQYF.

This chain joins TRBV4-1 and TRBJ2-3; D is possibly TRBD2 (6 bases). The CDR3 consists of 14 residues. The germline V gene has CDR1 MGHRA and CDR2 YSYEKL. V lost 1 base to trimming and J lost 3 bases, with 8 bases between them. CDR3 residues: CASSQAGLTDTQYF. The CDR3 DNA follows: TGCGCCAGCAGCCAAGCGGGACTTACAGATACGCAGTATTTT.

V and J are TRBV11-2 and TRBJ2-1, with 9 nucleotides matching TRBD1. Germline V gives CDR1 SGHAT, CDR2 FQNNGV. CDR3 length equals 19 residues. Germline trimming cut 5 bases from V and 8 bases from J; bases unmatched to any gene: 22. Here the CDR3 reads CASSPIRDRVVSRRDEQFF. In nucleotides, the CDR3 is TGTGCCAGCAGCCCGATTCGGGACAGGGTTGTATCGCGGCGGGATGAGCAGTTCTTC.

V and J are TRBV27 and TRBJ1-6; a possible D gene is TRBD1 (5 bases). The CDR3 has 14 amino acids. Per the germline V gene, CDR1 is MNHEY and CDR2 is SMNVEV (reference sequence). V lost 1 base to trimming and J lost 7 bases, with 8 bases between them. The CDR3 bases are TGTGCCAGCAGTTTATTAAGGGGAAATTCACCCCTCCACTTT. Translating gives CASSLLRGNSPLHF.

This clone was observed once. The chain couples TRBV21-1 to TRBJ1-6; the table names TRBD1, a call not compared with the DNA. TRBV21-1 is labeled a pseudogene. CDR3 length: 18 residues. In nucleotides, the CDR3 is TGTGCCAGCAGCAAAGCCCGACAGCCGGCCTACTATAATTCACCCCTCCACTTT. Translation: CASSKARQPAYYNSPLHF.

The CDR3 DNA is TGTGCCAGCAGTGAAGCGAGCAATGAGCAGTTCTTC. Its translation is CASSEASNEQFF. The V and J genes are TRBV6-1 and TRBJ2-1, with D unclear. Germline CDR1 is MNHNS and CDR2 is SASEGT. V was trimmed by 0 bases and J by 6 bases, leaving 3 bases between them. CDR3 length: 12 amino acids.

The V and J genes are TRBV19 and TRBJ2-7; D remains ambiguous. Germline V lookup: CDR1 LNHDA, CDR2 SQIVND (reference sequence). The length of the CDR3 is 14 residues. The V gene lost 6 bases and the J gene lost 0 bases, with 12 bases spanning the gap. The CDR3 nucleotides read TGTGCCAGTAGCATGGGCAGGTCCTCCTACGAGCAGTACTTC. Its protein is CASSMGRSSYEQYF. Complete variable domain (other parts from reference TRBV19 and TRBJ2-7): DGGITQSPKYLFRKEGQNVTLSCEQNLNHDAMYWYRQDPGQGLRLIYYSQIVNDFQKGDIAEGYSVSREKKESFPLTVTSAQKNPTAFYLCASSMGRSSYEQYFGPGTRLTVT.

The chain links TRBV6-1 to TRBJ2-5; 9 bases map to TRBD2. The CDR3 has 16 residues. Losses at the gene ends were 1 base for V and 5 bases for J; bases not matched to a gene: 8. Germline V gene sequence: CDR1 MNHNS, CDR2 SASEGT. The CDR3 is CASSEDEGTSWETQYF. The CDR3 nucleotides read TGTGCCAGCAGTGAAGATGAAGGGACTAGCTGGGAGACCCAGTACTTC.

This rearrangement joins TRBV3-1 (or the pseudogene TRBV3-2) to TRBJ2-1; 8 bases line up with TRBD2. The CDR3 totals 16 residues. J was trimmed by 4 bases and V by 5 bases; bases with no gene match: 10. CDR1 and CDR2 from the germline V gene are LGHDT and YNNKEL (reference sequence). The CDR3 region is CASSWTPGLGYNEQFF. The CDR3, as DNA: TGTGCCAGCAGCTGGACCCCGGGACTAGGGTACAATGAGCAGTTCTTC.

The CDR3 spells CASSQGGGRDTQYF. The CDR3 bases are TGTGCCAGCAGCCAAGGGGGCGGGAGAGATACGCAGTATTTT. The J gene is TRBJ2-3, the V gene TRBV4-2, with 7 bases identical to TRBD2. Germline assignment: CDR1 LGHNA and CDR2 YNFKEQ. The CDR3 totals 14 residues. J was trimmed by 5 bases and V by 1 base; bases with no gene match: 3.

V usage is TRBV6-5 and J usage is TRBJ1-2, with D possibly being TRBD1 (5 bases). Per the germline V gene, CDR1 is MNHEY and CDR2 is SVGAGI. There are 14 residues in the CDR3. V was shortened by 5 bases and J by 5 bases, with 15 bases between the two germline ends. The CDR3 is CASSTDSSGYGYTF. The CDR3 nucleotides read TGTGCCAGCAGTACCGACAGTAGTGGGTATGGCTACACCTTC.